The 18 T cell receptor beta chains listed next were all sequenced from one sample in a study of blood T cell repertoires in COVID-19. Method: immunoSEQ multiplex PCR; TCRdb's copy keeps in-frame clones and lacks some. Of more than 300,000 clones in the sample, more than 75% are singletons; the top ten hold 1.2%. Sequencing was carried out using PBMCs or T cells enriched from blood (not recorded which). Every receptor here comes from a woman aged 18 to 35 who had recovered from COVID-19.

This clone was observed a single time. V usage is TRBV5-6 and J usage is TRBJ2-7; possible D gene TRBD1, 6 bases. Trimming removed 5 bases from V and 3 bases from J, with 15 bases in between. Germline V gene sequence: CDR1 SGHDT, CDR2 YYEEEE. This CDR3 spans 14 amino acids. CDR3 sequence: CASSVRYRVYEQYF. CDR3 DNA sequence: TGTGCCAGCAGTGTTCGTTACAGGGTCTACGAGCAGTACTTC.

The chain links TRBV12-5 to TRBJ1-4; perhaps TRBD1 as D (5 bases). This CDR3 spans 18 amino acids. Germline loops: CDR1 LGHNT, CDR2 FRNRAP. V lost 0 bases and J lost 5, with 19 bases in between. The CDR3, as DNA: TGTGCTAGTGGTTTGGTACCGGAGGAAGAGGAGGGGAATGAAAAACTGTTTTTT. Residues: CASGLVPEEEEGNEKLFF.

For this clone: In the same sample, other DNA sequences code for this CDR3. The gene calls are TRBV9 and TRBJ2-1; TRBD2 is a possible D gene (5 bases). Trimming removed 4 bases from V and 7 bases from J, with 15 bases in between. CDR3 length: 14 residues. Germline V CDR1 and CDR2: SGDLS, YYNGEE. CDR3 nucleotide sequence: TGTGCCAGCAGCATAGACCCCATAGCGAATGAGCAGTTCTTC. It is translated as CASSIDPIANEQFF.

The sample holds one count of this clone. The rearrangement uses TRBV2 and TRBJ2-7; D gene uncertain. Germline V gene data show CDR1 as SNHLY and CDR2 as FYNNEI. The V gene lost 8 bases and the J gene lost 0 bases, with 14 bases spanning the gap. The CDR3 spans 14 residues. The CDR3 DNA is TGTGCCAGCGTATATAGAGGTAGCTCCTACGAGCAGTACTTC. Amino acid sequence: CASVYRGSSYEQYF.

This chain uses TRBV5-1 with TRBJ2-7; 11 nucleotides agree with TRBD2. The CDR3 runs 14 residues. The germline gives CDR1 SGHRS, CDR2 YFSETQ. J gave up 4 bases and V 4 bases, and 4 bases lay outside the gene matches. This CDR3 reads CASSLTSGVYEQYF. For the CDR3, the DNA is TGCGCCAGCAGCCTGACTAGCGGGGTATACGAGCAGTACTTC.

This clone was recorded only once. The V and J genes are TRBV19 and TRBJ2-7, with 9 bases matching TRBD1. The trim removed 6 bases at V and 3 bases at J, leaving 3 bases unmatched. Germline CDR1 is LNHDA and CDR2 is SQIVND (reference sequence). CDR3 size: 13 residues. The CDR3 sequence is CASSRQGDYEQYF. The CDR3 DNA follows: TGTGCCAGTAGCCGACAGGGGGACTACGAGCAGTACTTC. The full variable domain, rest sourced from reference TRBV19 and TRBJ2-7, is DGGITQSPKYLFRKEGQNVTLSCEQNLNHDAMYWYRQDPGQGLRLIYYSQIVNDFQKGDIAEGYSVSREKKESFPLTVTSAQKNPTAFYLCASSRQGDYEQYFGPGTRLTVT.

The chain's CDR3 is CASSPRTGGYEQYF. In DNA form, the CDR3 reads TGTGCCAGCAGCCCGAGGACAGGGGGCTACGAGCAGTACTTC. The chain joins TRBV11-2 to TRBJ2-7, with TRBD1 matching 10 bases. The germline gives CDR1 SGHAT, CDR2 FQNNGV. V was pared by 5 bases and J by 3 bases, with 4 bases of the junction left unmatched. The CDR3 totals 14 residues.

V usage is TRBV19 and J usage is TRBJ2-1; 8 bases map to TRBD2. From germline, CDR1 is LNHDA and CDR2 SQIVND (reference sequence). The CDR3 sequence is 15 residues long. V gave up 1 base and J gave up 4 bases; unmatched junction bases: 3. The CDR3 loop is CASSIVLAEYNEQFF. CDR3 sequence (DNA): TGTGCCAGTAGTATAGTACTAGCGGAGTACAATGAGCAGTTCTTC.

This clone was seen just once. The CDR3 DNA sequence: TGTGCCAGCAGTACGAATACCCTCGGGTCCCCAAACACCGGGGAGCTGTTTTTT. Protein: CASSTNTLGSPNTGELFF. The rearrangement uses TRBV5-4 and TRBJ2-2; D ambiguous. The CDR3 runs to 18 residues. Looked up from germline, CDR1 is SGHNT and CDR2 is YYREEE (reference sequence). The V and J ends lost 5 bases and 2 bases respectively, with 22 bases between them.

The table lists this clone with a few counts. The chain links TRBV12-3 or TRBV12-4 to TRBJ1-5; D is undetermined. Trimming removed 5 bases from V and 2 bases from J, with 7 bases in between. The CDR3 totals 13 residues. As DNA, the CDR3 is TGTGCCAGCAGTAAGCGTGGCAATCAGCCCCAGCATTTT. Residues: CASSKRGNQPQHF.

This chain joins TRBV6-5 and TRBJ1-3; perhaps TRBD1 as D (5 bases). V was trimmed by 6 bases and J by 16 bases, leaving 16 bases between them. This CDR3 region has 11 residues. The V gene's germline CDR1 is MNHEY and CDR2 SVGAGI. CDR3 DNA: TGTGCCAGCAGAACTCCGGGACTTTCGTATTTT. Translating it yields CASRTPGLSYF.

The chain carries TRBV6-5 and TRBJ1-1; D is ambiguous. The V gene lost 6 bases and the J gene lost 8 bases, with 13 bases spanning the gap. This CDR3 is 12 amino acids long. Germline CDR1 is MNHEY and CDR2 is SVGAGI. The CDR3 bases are TGTGCCAGCAGCCGGTCCACAGAGGAAGCTTTCTTT. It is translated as CASSRSTEEAFF.

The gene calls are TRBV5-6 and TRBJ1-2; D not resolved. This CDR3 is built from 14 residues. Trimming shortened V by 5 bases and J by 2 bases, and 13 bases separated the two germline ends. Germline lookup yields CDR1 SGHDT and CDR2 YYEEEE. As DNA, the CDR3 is TGTGCCAGCAGATATTTAGACAAAAACTATGGCTACACCTTC. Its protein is CASRYLDKNYGYTF.

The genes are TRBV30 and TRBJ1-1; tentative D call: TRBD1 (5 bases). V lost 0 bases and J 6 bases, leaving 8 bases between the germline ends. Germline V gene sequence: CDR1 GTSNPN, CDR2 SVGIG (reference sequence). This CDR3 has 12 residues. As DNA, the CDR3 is TGTGCCTGGAGTGTAGCGGGGGCTGAAGCTTTCTTT. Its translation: CAWSVAGAEAFF. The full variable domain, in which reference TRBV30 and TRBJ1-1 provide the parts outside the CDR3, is SQTIHQWPATLVQPVGSPLSLECTVEGTSNPNLYWYRQAAGRGLQLLFYSVGIGQISSEVPQNLSASRPQDRQFILSSKKLLLSDSGFYLCAWSVAGAEAFFGQGTRLTVV.

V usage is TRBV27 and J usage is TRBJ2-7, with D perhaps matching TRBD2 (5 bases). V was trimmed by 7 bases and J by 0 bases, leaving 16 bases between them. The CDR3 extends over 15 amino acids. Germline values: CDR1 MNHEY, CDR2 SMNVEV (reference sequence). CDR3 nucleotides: TGTGCCAGCAAAGCATTTACGGGGAGCTCCTACGAGCAGTACTTC. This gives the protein CASKAFTGSSYEQYF.

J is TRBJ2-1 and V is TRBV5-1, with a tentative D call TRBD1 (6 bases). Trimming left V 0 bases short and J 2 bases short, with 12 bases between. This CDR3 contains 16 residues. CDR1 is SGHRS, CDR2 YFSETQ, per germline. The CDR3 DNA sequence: TGCGCCAGCAGCTTGGGAGAACAGGGACCCTACAATGAGCAGTTCTTC. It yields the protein CASSLGEQGPYNEQFF.

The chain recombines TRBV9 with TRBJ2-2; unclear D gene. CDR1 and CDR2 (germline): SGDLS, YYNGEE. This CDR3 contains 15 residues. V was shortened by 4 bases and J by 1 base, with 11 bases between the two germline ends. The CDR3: CASSPITLNTGELFF. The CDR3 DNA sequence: TGTGCCAGCAGCCCAATCACTCTGAACACCGGGGAGCTGTTTTTT.

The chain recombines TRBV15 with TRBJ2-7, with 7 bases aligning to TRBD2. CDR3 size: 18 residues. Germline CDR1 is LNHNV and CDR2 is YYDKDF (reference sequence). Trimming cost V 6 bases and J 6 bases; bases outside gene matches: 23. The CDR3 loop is CATSGGERLAGRLREQYF. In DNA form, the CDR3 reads TGTGCCACCAGTGGGGGGGAAAGACTCGCCGGGAGACTACGCGAGCAGTACTTC.